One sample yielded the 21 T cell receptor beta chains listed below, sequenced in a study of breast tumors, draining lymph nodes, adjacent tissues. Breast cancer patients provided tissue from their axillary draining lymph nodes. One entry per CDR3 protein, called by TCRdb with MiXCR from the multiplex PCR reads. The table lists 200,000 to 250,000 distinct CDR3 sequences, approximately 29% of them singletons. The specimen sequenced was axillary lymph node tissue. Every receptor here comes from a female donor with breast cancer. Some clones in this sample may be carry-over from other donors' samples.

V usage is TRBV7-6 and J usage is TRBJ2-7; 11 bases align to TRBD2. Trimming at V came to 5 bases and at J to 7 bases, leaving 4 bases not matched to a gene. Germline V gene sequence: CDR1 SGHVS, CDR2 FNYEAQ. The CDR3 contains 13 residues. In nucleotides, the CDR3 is TGTGCCAGCAGCGGTAGCGGGAGGGATGAGCAGTACTTC. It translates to CASSGSGRDEQYF.

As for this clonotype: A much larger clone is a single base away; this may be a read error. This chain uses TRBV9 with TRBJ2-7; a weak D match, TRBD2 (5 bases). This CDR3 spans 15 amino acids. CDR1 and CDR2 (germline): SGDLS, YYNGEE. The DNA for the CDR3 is TGTGCCAACAGCGCGGACTCCGGGCTCCGCTACGGGCAGTACTTC. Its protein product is CANSADSGLRYGQYF. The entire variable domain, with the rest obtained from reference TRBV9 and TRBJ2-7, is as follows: DSGVTQTPKHLITATGQRVTLRCSPRSGDLSVYWYQQSLDQGLQFLIQYYNGEERAKGNILERFSAQQFPDLHSELNLSSLELGDSALYFCANSADSGLRYGQYFGPGTRLTVT.

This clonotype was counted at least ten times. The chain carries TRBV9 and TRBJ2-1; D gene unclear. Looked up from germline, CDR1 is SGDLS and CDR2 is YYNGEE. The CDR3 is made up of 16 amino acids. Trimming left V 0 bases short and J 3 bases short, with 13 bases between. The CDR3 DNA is TGTGCCAGCAGCGTAGATGCGGTCGGATTCTACAATGAGCAGTTCTTC. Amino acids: CASSVDAVGFYNEQFF.

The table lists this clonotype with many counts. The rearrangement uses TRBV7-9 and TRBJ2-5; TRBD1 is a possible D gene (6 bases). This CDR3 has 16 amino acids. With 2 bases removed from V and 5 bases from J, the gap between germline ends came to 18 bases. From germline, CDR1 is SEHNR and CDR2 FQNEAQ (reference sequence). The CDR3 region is CASSLTRGLSRETQYF. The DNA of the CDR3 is TGTGCCAGCAGCTTAACCAGGGGCCTTTCTAGGGAGACCCAGTACTTC.

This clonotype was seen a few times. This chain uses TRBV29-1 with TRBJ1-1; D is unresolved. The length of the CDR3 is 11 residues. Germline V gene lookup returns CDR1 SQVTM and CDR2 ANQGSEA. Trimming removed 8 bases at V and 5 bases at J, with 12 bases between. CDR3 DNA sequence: TGCAGCACCTCGGTGGTAACTGAAGCTTTCTTT. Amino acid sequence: CSTSVVTEAFF.

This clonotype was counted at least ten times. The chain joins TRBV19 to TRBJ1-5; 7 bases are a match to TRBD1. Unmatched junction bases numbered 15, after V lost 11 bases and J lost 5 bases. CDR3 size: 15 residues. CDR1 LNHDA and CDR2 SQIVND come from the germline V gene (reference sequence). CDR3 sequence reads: CAAREGQGGYQPQHF. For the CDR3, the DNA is TGTGCCGCCAGGGAAGGGCAGGGGGGTTATCAGCCCCAGCATTTT.

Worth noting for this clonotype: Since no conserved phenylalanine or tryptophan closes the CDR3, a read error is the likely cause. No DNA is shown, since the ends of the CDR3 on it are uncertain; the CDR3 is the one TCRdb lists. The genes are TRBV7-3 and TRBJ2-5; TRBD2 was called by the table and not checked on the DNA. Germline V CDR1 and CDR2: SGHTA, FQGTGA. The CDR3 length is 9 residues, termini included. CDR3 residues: CASSLRLAG.

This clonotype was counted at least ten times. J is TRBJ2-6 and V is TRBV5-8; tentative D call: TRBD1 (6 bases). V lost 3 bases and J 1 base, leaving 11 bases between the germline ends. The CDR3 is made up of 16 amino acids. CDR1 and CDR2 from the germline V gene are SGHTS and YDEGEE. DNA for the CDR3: TGTGCCAGCAGCTCGGGACACCGATCTGGGGCCAACGTCCTGACTTTC. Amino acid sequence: CASSSGHRSGANVLTF.

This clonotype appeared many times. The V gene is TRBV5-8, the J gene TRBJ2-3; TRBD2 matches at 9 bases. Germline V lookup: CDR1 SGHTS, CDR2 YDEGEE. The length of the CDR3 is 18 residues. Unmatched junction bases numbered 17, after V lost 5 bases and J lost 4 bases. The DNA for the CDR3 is TGTGCCAGCAGTCGAAGGCAGGCGGGAGGGCTTGGTTCAGATACGCAGTATTTT. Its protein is CASSRRQAGGLGSDTQYF.

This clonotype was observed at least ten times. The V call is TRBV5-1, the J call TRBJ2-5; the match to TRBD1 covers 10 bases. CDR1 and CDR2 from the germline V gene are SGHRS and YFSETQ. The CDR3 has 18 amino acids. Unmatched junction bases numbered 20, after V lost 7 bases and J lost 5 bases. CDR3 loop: CASVPAPRDRGGGETQYF. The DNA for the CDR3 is TGCGCCAGCGTCCCCGCCCCCCGGGACAGGGGAGGTGGTGAGACCCAGTACTTC.

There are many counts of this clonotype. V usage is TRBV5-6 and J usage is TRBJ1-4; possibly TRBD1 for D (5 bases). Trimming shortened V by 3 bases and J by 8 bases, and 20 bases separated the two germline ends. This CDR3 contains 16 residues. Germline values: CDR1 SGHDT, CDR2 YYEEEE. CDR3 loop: CASSSTTGTVIEKLFF. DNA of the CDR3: TGTGCCAGCAGCTCGACGACCGGGACCGTAATAGAAAAACTGTTTTTT.

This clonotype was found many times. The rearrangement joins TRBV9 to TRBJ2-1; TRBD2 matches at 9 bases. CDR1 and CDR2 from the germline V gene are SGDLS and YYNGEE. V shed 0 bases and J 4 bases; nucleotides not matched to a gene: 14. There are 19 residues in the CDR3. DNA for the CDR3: TGTGCCAGCAGCGTAGCCCCGGGGGGGGCGGGAGGGCTGTACAATGAGCAGTTCTTC. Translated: CASSVAPGGAGGLYNEQFF.

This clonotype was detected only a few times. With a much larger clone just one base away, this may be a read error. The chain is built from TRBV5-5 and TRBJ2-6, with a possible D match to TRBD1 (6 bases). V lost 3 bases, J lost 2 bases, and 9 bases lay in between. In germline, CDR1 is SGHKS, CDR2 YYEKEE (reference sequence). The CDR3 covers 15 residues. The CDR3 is CASSYAGAGANVLTF. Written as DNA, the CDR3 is TGTGCCAGCAGCTACGCAGGGGCTGGGGCCAACGTCCTGACTTTC.

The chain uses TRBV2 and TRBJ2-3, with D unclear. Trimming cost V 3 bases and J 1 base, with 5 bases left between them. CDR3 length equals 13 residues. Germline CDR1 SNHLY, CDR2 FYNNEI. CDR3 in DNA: TGTGCCAGCAGTGAGAGGCGCACAGATACGCAGTATTTT. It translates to CASSERRTDTQYF.

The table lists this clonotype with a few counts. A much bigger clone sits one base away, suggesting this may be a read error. In DNA, the CDR3 is TGTGCCAGCAGTCACAGGGGCAAACAGGCCGAGCAGTACTTC. Amino acid sequence: CASSHRGKQAEQYF. V is TRBV6-5 and J is TRBJ2-7; 7 bases agree with TRBD1. CDR3 length equals 14 residues. The V and J ends lost 5 bases and 6 bases, in that order; junction bases with no gene match: 10. CDR1 MNHEY and CDR2 SVGAGI come from the germline V gene.

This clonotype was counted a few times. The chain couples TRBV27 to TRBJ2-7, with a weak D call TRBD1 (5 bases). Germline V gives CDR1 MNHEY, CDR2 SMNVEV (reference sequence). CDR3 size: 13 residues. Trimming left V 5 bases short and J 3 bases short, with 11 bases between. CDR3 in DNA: TGTGCCAGCAGTCCCCAGGGCTACTACGAGCAGTACTTC. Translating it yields CASSPQGYYEQYF.

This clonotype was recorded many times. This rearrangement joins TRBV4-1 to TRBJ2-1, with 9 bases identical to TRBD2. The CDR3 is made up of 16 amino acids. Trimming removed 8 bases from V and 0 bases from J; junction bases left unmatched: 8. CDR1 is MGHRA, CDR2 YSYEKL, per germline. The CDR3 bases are TGCGCCAGCTCGAGGGGGCGGGGGGGCTCCTACAATGAGCAGTTCTTC. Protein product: CASSRGRGGSYNEQFF.

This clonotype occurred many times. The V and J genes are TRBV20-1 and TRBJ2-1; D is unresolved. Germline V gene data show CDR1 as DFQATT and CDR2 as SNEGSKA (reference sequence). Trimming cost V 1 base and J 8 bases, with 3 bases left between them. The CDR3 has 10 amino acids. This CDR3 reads CSARVYEQFF. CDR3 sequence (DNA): TGCAGTGCTAGAGTTTATGAGCAGTTCTTC.

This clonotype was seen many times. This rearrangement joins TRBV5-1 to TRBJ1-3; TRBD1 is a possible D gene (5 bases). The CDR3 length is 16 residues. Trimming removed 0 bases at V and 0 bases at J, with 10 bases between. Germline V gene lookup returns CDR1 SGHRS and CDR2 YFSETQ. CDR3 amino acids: CASSLGGQNSGNTIYF. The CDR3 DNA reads TGCGCCAGCAGCTTGGGAGGACAAAACTCTGGAAACACCATATATTTT.

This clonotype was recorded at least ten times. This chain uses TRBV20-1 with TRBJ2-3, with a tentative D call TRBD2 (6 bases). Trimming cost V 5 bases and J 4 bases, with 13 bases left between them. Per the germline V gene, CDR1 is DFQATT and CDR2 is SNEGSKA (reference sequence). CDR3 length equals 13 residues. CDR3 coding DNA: TGCAGTGCTCCTTCGACTAGTTCAGATACGCAGTATTTT. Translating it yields CSAPSTSSDTQYF.

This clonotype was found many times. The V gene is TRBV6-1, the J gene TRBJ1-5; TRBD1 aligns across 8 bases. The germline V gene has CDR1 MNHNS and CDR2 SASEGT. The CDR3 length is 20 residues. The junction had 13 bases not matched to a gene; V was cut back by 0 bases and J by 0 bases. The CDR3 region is CASSEARLGTGPNSNQPQHF. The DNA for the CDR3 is TGTGCCAGCAGTGAAGCGCGGTTGGGGACAGGTCCTAATAGCAATCAGCCCCAGCATTTT.